These T cell receptor beta chains were read from a single sample in a study of shared T cell receptors in the human thymus. Method: immunoSEQ multiplex PCR; TCRdb's copy keeps in-frame clones and lacks some. The table shows approximately 580,000 clones, with approximately 80% occurring only once. This sample also belongs to another study, concerning human thymus T cells.

The specimen was thymocytes. The receptors come from a boy under three years old with a congenital heart defect. Each CDR3 is given with its conserved first and last residue. A D gene is named only where the DNA matches it firmly. The size field is filled for only some rows; it gives once, few, many or a size class.

d_call,j_call,v_call,clone_size,cdr3_length,cdr3_nt,cdr3_aa
NA,TRBJ2-3,TRBV5-1,NA,18,TGCGCCAGCAGCAACTCACGCATTGACTCGCTCAGGGCAGATACGCAGTATTTT,CASSNSRIDSLRADTQYF
NA,TRBJ2-5,TRBV5-5,few,17,TGTGCCAGCAGCTTGGGGTCCGTATTGGGCGGGAAAGAGACCCAGTACTTC,CASSLGSVLGGKETQYF
TRBD2,TRBJ2-7,TRBV7-2,NA,16,TGTGCCAGCAGCCACAGGTGGGGAAGCGGGAGGCGCGAGCAGTACTTC,CASSHRWGSGRREQYF
TRBD2,TRBJ2-3,TRBV9,NA,16,TGTGCCAGCAGCGGAGAGCGGGAGGGCCGCACAGATACGCAGTATTTT,CASSGEREGRTDTQYF
TRBD1,TRBJ1-2,TRBV28,NA,13,TGTGCCAGCTCCGGGACAGGGGTCTATGGCTACACCTTC,CASSGTGVYGYTF
TRBD1,TRBJ1-2,TRBV5-8,once,14,TGTGCCAGCAGCCGCCGGGACAGGGGAGATGGCTACACCTTC,CASSRRDRGDGYTF
NA,TRBJ2-7,TRBV2,NA,15,TGTGCCAGCAGCCTTGGACATACAAAAACCTACGAGCAGTACTTC,CASSLGHTKTYEQYF
NA,TRBJ1-3,TRBV27,NA,18,TGTGCCAGCAGTTTATCCGGGACTTACTCGCTCTCTGGAAACACCATATATTTT,CASSLSGTYSLSGNTIYF
TRBD2,TRBJ2-1,TRBV6-5,few,13,TGTGCCAGCGCAGCTAGCGGGGGTAATGAGCAGTTCTTC,CASAASGGNEQFF
TRBD2,TRBJ2-1,TRBV27,NA,17,TGTGCCAGCAGTCTCGGACTAGCGGGAGGTATCTCCAATGAGCAGTTCTTC,CASSLGLAGGISNEQFF
TRBD2,TRBJ2-5,TRBV4-2,once,18,TGTGCCAGCAGCCAAGATACGGGGCGGGAGGCCAGCGCGGAGACCCAGTACTTC,CASSQDTGREASAETQYF
TRBD2,TRBJ2-2,TRBV7-6,NA,17,TGTGCCAGCAGCTTAGCCCGGGAGGGGTCGAACACCGGGGAGCTGTTTTTT,CASSLAREGSNTGELFF
NA,TRBJ2-5,TRBV11-3,NA,12,TGTGCCAGCAGCTTAGACGAGGGGACCCAGTACTTC,CASSLDEGTQYF
TRBD2,TRBJ2-7,TRBV7-6,once,16,TGTGCCAGCAGCCCTAAGTTAGGAACTAGCGGTTACGAGCAGTACTTC,CASSPKLGTSGYEQYF
TRBD1,TRBJ2-3,TRBV11-3,few,16,TGTGCCAGCAGCTTCCAAGACCGACAGGGCATGGATACGCAGTATTTT,CASSFQDRQGMDTQYF
NA,TRBJ2-7,TRBV19,NA,12,TGTGCCAGTAAAGGGGGTGCCTACGAGCAGTACTTC,CASKGGAYEQYF
NA,TRBJ2-1,TRBV6-6,few,15,TGTGCCAGCAGTGCCGGGGTAGCGGATGACAATGAGCAGTTCTTC,CASSAGVADDNEQFF
NA,TRBJ1-5,TRBV11-2,NA,13,TGTGCCAGCAGCTTAGATCCAGGTCAGCCCCAGCATTTT,CASSLDPGQPQHF
NA,TRBJ2-1,TRBV28,NA,16,TGTGCCAGCAGGCCCAGGAGGGGCGCGGGGTACAATGAGCAGTTCTTC,CASRPRRGAGYNEQFF
NA,TRBJ2-7,TRBV6-1,few,12,TGTGCCAGCAGTGAACCCCCAGACGAGCAGTACTTC,CASSEPPDEQYF
TRBD2,TRBJ2-6,TRBV4-2,NA,24,TGTGCCAGCAGCCACCCCGTTGGGACTAGCGGGAGGATCCAAAGATTTTCTGGGGCCAACGTCCTGACTTTC,CASSHPVGTSGRIQRFSGANVLTF
TRBD1,TRBJ2-1,TRBV30,NA,18,TGTGCCTGGAGTGTACCCTTCCGGGGGAGGGACAGGGTTCATGAGCAGTTCTTC,CAWSVPFRGRDRVHEQFF
NA,TRBJ1-4,TRBV6-1,few,15,TGTGCCAGCCTTTCAGGCGGGTATGATAATGAAAAACTGTTTTTT,CASLSGGYDNEKLFF
TRBD2,TRBJ2-3,TRBV7-2,NA,15,TGTGCCAGCAGCCAAAGGGCGGGAGGGGGAGATACGCAGTATTTT,CASSQRAGGGDTQYF
TRBD1,TRBJ2-2,TRBV23-1,NA,16,TGCGCCAGCAGTCAGCCGGGACAGCTGAACACCGGGGAGCTGTTTTTT,CASSQPGQLNTGELFF
NA,TRBJ1-2,TRBV18,few,14,TGTGCCAGCTCACCAGGAGCACCGGCGGTTGGCTACACCTTC,CASSPGAPAVGYTF
TRBD1,TRBJ2-7,TRBV7-9,NA,12,TGTGCCAGCTGGGACAGGGGCGGAGGGCAGTACTTC,CASWDRGGGQYF
NA,TRBJ2-1,TRBV5-1,NA,18,TGCGCCAGCAGCTTGGCTGACCCGGCTACTAGCTCTTACAATGAGCAGTTCTTC,CASSLADPATSSYNEQFF
NA,TRBJ1-2,TRBV30,few,11,TGTGCCTGGCAAACATTTTATGGCTACACCTTC,CAWQTFYGYTF
TRBD2,TRBJ2-7,TRBV13,NA,16,TGTGCCAGCAGCTTAATGATCGGACTAGCGCCCTACGAGCAGTACTTC,CASSLMIGLAPYEQYF
TRBD1,TRBJ1-1,TRBV6-5,NA,14,TGTGCCAGCAGTACACGACAGGGGAGGGGTGAAGCTTTCTTT,CASSTRQGRGEAFF
NA,TRBJ2-7,TRBV4-2,NA,14,TGTGCCAGCAGCCAAGGACAGGAGGCCTACGAGCAGTACTTC,CASSQGQEAYEQYF
NA,TRBJ2-7,TRBV11-2,NA,14,TGTGCCAGCAGCTTAGCTGGGTTGGGAGCCGAGCAGTACTTC,CASSLAGLGAEQYF
TRBD2,TRBJ2-1,TRBV5-6,NA,13,TGTGCCAGCGGAGCGGGAGAACTTGATGAGCAGTTCTTC,CASGAGELDEQFF
TRBD1,TRBJ1-2,TRBV6-6,NA,16,TGTGCCAGCAGCTTACGGAGACAGGGGGCGGGATATGGCTACACCTTC,CASSLRRQGAGYGYTF
TRBD1,TRBJ2-7,TRBV7-6,NA,17,TGTGCCAGCAGCCCCCGGACAGGGCTCCCCAACCCCCACGAGCAGTACTTC,CASSPRTGLPNPHEQYF
TRBD2,TRBJ2-5,TRBV11-3,NA,17,TGTGCCAGCAGCTTAGTTGGCTTAGCGGGACCCGGAAAGACCCAGTACTTC,CASSLVGLAGPGKTQYF